The entry that follows covers one TCR beta chain sequence. This sample is part of a study of shared clonotypes between healthy human individuals. Study as a whole: Each donor contributed plates that comprised three CD4 naive, three CD4 memory, two CD8 naive and one CD8 memory.

The CDR3 contains 15 residues. The V gene lost 0 bases and the J gene lost 7 bases, with 15 bases spanning the gap. CDR1 is MNHNS and CDR2 is SASEGT in the germline V gene. Per sorted-subset replicate PCR, input was approximately 180 ng DNA, representing about 29,000 T cell genomes. Profiling relied on immunoSEQ multiplex PCR, and the TCRdb table lists in-frame clones only, not all of them. The sample has roughly 1 million clones; about 75% are singletons. This TCR was sampled from a man aged 18 to 30 in good health. The J gene is TRBJ2-5, the V gene TRBV6-1; no clear D gene. The sequencing sample was made of memory CD4+ T cells sorted from blood. The subset here: CD45RA-negative fraction. The CDR3 loop is CASSEAGRGQATQYF. CDR3 nucleotides: TGTGCCAGCAGTGAAGCCGGGCGCGGCCAGGCGACCCAGTACTTC.